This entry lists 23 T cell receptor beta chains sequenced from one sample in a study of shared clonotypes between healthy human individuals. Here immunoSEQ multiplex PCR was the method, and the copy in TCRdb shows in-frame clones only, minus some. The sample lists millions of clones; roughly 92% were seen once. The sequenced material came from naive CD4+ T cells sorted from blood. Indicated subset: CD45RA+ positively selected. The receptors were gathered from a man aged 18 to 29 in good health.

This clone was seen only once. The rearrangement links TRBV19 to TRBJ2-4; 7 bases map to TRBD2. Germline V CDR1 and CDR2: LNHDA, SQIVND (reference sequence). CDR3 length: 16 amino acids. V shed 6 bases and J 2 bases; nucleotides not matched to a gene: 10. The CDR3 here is CASSRLGGPTKNIQYF. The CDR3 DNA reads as TGTGCCAGTAGCCGCCTGGGAGGGCCGACCAAAAACATTCAGTACTTC.

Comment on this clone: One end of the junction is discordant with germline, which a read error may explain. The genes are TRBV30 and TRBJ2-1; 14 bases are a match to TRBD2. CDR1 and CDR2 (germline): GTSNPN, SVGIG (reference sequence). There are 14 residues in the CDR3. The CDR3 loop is CAWSPGTSGGRAVF. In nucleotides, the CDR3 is TGTGCCTGGAGTCCCGGGACTAGCGGGGGCCGAGCGGTCTTC.

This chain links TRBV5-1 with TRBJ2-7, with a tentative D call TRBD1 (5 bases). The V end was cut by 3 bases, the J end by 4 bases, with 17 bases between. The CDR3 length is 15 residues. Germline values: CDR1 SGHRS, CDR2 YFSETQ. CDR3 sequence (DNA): TGCGCCAGCAGCTCCGAACCTGAAGGGGTGTACGAGCAGTACTTC. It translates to CASSSEPEGVYEQYF. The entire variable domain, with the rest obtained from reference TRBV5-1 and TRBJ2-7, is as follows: KAGVTQTPRYLIKTRGQQVTLSCSPISGHRSVSWYQQTPGQGLQFLFEYFSETQRNKGNFPGRFSGRQFSNSRSEMNVSTLELGDSALYLCASSSEPEGVYEQYFGPGTRLTVT.

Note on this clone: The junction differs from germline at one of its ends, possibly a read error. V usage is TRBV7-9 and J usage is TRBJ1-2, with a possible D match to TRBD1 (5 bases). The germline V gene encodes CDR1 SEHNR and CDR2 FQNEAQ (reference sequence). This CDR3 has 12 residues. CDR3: CASSLGPSVSAF. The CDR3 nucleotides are TGTGCCAGCAGCTTGGGACCGTCGGTTTCTGCCTTC.

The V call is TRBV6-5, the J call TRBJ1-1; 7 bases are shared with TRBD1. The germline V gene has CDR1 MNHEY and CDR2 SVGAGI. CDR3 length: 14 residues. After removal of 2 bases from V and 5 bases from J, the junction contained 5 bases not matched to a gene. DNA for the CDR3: TGTGCCAGCAGTTACAGGGGGCCGGGGACTGAAGCTTTCTTT. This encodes CASSYRGPGTEAFF.

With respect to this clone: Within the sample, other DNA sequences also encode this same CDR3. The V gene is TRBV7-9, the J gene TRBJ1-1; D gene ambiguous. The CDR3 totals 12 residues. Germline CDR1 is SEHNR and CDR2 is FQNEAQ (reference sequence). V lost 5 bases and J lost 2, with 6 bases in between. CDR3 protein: CASSQVNTEAFF. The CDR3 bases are TGTGCCAGCAGCCAAGTTAACACTGAAGCTTTCTTT.

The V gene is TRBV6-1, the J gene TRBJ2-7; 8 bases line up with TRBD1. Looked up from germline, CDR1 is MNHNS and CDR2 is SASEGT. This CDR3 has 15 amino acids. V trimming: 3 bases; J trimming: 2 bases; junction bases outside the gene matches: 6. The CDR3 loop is CASSDRTGRTYEQYF. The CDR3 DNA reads TGTGCCAGCAGTGATAGGACAGGGAGGACCTACGAGCAGTACTTC.

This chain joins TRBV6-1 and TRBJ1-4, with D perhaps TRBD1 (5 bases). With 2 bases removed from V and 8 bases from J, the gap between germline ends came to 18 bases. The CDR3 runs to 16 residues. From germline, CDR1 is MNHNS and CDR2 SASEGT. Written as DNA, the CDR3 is TGTGCCAGCAGTGAAAGCCATGGGCAGGGTTGGGAAAAACTGTTTTTT. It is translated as CASSESHGQGWEKLFF.

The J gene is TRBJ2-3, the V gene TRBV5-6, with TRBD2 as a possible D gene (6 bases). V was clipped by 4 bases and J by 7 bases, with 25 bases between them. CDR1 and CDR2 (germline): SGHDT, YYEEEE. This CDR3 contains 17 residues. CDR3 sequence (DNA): TGTGCCAGCAGCGCCCGCGGAGGGCAGGCGAACGGGTATACGCAGTATTTT. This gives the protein CASSARGGQANGYTQYF.

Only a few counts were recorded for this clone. Here the CDR3 reads CASSRSGGGQPQHF. CDR3 coding DNA: TGTGCCAGCTCCCGAAGCGGGGGCGGACAGCCCCAGCATTTT. The V and J genes are TRBV25-1 and TRBJ1-5; possibly TRBD1 for D (6 bases). The CDR3 has 14 amino acids. V was pared by 8 bases and J by 7 bases, with 18 bases between. Germline lookup yields CDR1 MGHDK and CDR2 SYGVNS.

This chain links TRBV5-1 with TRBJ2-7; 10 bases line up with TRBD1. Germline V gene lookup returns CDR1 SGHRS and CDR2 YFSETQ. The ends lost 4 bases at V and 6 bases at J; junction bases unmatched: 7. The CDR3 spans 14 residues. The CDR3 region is CASSPGTGAGEQYF. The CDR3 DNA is TGCGCCAGCAGCCCCGGGACAGGGGCTGGCGAGCAGTACTTC.

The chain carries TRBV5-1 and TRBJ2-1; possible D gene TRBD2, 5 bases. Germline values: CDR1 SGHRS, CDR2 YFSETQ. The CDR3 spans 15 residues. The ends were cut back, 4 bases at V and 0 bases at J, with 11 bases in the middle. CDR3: CASSPEGGSYNEQFF. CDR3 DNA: TGCGCCAGCAGCCCCGAAGGAGGCTCCTACAATGAGCAGTTCTTC. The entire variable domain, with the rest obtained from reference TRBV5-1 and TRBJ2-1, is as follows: KAGVTQTPRYLIKTRGQQVTLSCSPISGHRSVSWYQQTPGQGLQFLFEYFSETQRNKGNFPGRFSGRQFSNSRSEMNVSTLELGDSALYLCASSPEGGSYNEQFFGPGTRLTVL.

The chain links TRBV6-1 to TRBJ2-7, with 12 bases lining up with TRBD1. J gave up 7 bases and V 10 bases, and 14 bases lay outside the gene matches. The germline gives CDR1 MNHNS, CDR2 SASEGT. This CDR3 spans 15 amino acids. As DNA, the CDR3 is TGTGCCACCATGAATATGGGACAGGGGGCTGAGGAGCAGTACTTC. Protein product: CATMNMGQGAEEQYF.

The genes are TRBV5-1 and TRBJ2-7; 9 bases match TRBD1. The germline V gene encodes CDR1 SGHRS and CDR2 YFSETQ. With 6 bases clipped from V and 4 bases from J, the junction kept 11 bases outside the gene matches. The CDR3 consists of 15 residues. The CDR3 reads CASTFGDRDSYEQYF. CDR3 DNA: TGCGCCAGCACCTTTGGGGACAGGGATTCGTACGAGCAGTACTTC.

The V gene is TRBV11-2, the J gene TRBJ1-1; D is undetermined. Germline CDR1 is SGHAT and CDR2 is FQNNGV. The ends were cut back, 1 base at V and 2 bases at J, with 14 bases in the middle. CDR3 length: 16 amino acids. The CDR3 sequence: CASSLGPGGVNTEAFF. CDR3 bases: TGTGCCAGCAGCTTAGGACCGGGTGGGGTAAACACTGAAGCTTTCTTT.

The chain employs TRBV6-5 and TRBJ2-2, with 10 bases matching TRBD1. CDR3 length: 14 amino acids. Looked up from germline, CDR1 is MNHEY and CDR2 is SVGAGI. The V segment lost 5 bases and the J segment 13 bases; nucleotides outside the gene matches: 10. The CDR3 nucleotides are TGTGCCAGCAGTCCCGACAGGGGGCTAAGAGGGCTGTTTTTT. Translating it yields CASSPDRGLRGLFF.

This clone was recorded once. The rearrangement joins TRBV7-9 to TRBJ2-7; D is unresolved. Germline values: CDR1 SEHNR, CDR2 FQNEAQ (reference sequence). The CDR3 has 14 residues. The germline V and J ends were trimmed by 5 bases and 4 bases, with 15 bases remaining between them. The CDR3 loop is CASSPVEAPYEQYF. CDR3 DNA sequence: TGTGCCAGCAGCCCGGTAGAGGCCCCTTACGAGCAGTACTTC.

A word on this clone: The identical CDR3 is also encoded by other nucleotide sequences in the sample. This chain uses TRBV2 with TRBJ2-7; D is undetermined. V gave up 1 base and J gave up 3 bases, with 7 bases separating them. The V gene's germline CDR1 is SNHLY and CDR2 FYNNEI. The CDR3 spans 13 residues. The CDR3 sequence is CASSEDTSYEQYF. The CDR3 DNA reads TGTGCCAGCAGTGAAGACACGAGCTACGAGCAGTACTTC.

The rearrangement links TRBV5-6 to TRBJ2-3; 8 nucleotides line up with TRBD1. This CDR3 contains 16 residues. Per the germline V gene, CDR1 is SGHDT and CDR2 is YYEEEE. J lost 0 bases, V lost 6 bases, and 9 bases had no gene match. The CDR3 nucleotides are TGTGCCAGCACCCCCCCGCGACAGGGGAGCACAGATACGCAGTATTTT. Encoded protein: CASTPPRQGSTDTQYF.

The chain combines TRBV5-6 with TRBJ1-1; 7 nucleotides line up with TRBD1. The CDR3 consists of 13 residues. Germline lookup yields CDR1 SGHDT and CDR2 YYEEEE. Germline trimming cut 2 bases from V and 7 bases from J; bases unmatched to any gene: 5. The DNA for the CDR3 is TGTGCCAGCAGCTTTAACAGGGGAGGTGAAGCTTTCTTT. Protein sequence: CASSFNRGGEAFF.

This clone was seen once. CDR3: CAISPLAGNDYNEQFF. The CDR3, as DNA: TGTGCCATCAGTCCCCTCGCGGGAAATGACTATAATGAGCAGTTCTTC. The chain employs TRBV10-3 and TRBJ2-1; weak D call: TRBD2 (6 bases). V was shortened by 5 bases and J by 7 bases, with 21 bases between the two germline ends. Germline V CDR1 and CDR2: ENHRY, SYGVKD. There are 16 residues in the CDR3.

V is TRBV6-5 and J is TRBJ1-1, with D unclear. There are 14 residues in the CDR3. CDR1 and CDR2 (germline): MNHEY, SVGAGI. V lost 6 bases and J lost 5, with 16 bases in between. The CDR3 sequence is CASRMDPTRTEAFF. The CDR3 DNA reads TGTGCCAGCAGAATGGACCCAACGCGGACTGAAGCTTTCTTT.

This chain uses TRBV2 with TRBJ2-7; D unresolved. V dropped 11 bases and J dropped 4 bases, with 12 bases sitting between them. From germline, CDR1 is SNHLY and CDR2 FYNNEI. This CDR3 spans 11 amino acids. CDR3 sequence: CACSTLYEQYF. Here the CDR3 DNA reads TGTGCCTGCTCGACTCTTTACGAGCAGTACTTC.